The clone carrying this T cell receptor (beta chain) was counted many times. CDR3 size: 16 residues. CDR1 and CDR2 from the germline V gene are SGHNT and YYREEE (reference sequence). Trimming took off 4 bases at V and 4 bases at J, with 18 bases between the two ends. This sample was included in a study of low-dose radiotherapy and immunotherapy resistance in tumors. The overall study: Intravenous ipilimumab 1 mg/kg every six weeks was given with nivolumab 240 mg every two weeks.

Time point reported: after trial treatment. The treatment was: LDRT plus nivolumab, ipilimumab, low-dose cyclophosphamide and aspirin (RACIN trial). Gene-specific TRAV and TRBV primers were used for first-strand cDNA, covering alpha and beta chains. With a constant-region primer and a V-primer adapter, TCRs were subjected to about 20 PCR cycles of amplification. MiXCR, run by TCRdb on the reads, gives a single entry per CDR3 protein. The sample lists about 84,000 distinct CDR3 sequences; 15% to 20% were seen once. V is TRBV5-4 and J is TRBJ2-1; the D gene is possibly TRBD2 (6 bases). The sequence was obtained from a male donor with prostate cancer. Source: PBMCs, taken after low-dose radiotherapy plus immunotherapy. CDR3 DNA sequence: TGTGCCAGCAGCCCTGCTAGCGAGCCTAAATACAATGAGCAGTTCTTC. Its translation is CASSPASEPKYNEQFF.